This TCR beta chain was captured in a study of blood T cell repertoires in COVID-19. J lost 2 bases, V lost 4 bases, and 5 bases had no gene match. Looked up from germline, CDR1 is SGHRS and CDR2 is YFSETQ. The CDR3 spans 14 residues. Method: immunoSEQ multiplex PCR; TCRdb's copy keeps in-frame clones and lacks some. The repertoire has hundreds of thousands of clones, 87% of them found once; the top ten carry about 6%. This sequence joins TRBV5-1 and TRBJ1-1, with TRBD1 matching 7 bases. The sequencing sample was made of PBMCs or T cells enriched from blood (not recorded which). This receptor was identified in a woman in her 30s with acute COVID-19. Here the CDR3 DNA reads TGCGCCAGCAGCAACAGAGGGGGCAACACTGAAGCTTTCTTT. The encoded protein is CASSNRGGNTEAFF.